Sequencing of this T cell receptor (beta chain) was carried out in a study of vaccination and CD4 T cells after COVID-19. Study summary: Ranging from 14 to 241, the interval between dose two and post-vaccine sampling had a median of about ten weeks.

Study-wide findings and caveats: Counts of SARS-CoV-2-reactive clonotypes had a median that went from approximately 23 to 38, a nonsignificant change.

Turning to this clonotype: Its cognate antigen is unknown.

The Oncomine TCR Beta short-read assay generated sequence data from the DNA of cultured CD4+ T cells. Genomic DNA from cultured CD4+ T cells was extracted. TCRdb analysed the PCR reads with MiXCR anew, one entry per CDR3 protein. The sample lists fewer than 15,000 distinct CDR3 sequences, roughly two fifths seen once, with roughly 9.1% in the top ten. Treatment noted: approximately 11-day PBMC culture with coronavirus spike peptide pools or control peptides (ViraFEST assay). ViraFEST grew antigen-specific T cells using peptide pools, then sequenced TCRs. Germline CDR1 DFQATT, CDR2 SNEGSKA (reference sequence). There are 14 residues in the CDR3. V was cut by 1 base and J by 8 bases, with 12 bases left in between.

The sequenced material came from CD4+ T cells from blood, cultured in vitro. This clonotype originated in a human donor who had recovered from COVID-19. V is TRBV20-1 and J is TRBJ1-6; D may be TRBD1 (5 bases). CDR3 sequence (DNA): TGCAGTGCTAGAGTCGGTCAACAGGATTCACCCCTCCACTTT. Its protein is CSARVGQQDSPLHF.